This TCR beta chain comes out of a study of T-cell memory formation after mild COVID-19. Study-wide background: TCR clusters mostly belonged to single donors.

At least ten counts were recorded for this clonotype. Its antigen is not known. Each CDR3 protein gets one entry after TCRdb re-called the 5' RACE reads with MiXCR. The sample includes some 30,000 distinct CDR3 sequences, 6% to 9.5% of them seen just once. This CDR3 contains 14 residues. The germline V gene has CDR1 GTSNPN and CDR2 SVGIG (reference sequence). Losses at the gene ends were 5 bases for V and 2 bases for J; bases not matched to a gene: 7. Findings of the study overall: Later expanders leaned toward CD4+, whereas clones contracting from day 15 to 85 were balanced CD4/CD8.

The J gene is TRBJ2-3, the V gene TRBV30; 7 nucleotides agree with TRBD2. Sequencing input: PBMCs or a T cell subset sorted from them (not recorded which). The sequence was obtained from an adult woman who had mild COVID-19 (a few samples of this study predate the infection). Cell type and time point are not known. CDR3 DNA: TGTGCCTGGGGGACCGGGAGGACCACAGATACGCAGTATTTT. Translated, it gives CAWGTGRTTDTQYF.